One T cell receptor (beta chain) is described in this entry. In the original workflow: How many nucleated cells were present was estimated from reference gene primer amplification. Profiling relied on immunoSEQ multiplex PCR, and the TCRdb table lists in-frame clones only, not all of them. For V, J and clone size, that table is used; D and trimming come from the DNA. Of roughly 380,000 clones detected, roughly 85% appear once; the ten largest clones hold roughly 3.6%. The trim removed 1 base at V and 6 bases at J, leaving 9 bases unmatched. The CDR3 is 17 amino acids. The germline V gene encodes CDR1 SEHNR and CDR2 FQNEAQ (reference sequence). The data are from a study of blood T cell repertoires in COVID-19. Study context: Material from acute and convalescent COVID-19 was sourced from the United States, Italy and Spain. PBMCs, B-cell-depleted T cells, or T cells provided the cDNA or gDNA that made up the material.

The gene calls are TRBV7-9 and TRBJ2-1, with 10 bases that match TRBD2. The source of this sequence is a woman aged 18 to 35 with acute or convalescent COVID-19. The sequenced sample consisted of peripheral blood. CDR3 DNA sequence: TGTGCCAGCAGCTTAGGCACTACTAGCGGGGCGGGCAATGAGCAGTTCTTC. It encodes CASSLGTTSGAGNEQFF.